This T cell receptor beta chain is drawn from a study of T and B cells in COVID-19 patients. Across the whole study: Peripheral blood came from COVID-19 patients with active infection or after recovery. Of around 21 active-infection patients, more than 9 were critically ill with mechanical ventilation or extracorporeal membrane oxygenation. Regarding the study as a whole: Blood from mildly ill patients while symptomatic, and early samples from severe cases, were scarce. Patients with COVID-19 reportedly showed strongly skewed T cell receptor beta variable and joining gene usage.

Each TRB amplification used about 220-500 ng of genomic DNA from blood. With regard to this clonotype: Its matching antigen is unknown.

The CDR3 totals 15 residues. V lost 4 bases and J 8 bases, leaving 18 bases between the germline ends. CDR1 and CDR2 from the germline V gene are MNHNS and SASEGT. Multiplex PCR with BIOMED2 TRB-A/B primer pools amplified TRB rearrangements. In TCRdb, the multiplex PCR reads were re-called with MiXCR into one record per CDR3 protein. The sample yields under 5,000 distinct CDR3 sequences, about a third seen once. This chain links TRBV6-1 with TRBJ2-1; D possibly uses TRBD1 or TRBD2 (5 bases each). The sequencing sample was made of blood. This receptor was identified in a human donor who had recovered from COVID-19. CDR3 sequence (DNA): TGTGCCAGCAGTGTTGCCTCTGGGGGTTTGGATGAGCAGTTCTTC. Encoded protein: CASSVASGGLDEQFF.